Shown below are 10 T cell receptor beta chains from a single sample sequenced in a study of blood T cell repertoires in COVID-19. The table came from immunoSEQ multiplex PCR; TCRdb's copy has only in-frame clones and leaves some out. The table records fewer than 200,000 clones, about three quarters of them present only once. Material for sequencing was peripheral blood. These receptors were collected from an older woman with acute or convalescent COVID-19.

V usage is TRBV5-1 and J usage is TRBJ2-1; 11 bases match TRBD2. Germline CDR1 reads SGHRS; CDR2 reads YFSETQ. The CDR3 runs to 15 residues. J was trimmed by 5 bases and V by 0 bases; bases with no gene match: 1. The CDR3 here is CASSLELAGDNEQFF. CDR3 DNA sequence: TGCGCCAGCAGCTTGGAACTAGCGGGAGACAATGAGCAGTTCTTC.

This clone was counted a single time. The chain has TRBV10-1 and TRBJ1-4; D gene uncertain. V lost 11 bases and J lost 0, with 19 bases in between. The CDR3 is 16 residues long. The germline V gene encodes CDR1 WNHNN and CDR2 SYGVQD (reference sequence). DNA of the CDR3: TGCGCCCCTCGCGTCTTTTGTCGTGCAACTAATGAAAAACTGTTTTTT. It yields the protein CAPRVFCRATNEKLFF.

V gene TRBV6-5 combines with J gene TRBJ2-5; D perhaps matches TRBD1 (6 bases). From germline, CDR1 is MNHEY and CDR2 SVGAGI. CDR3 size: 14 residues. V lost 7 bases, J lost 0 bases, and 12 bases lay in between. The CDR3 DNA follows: TGTGCCAGCAAGGGACAACTTTACCAAGAGACCCAGTACTTC. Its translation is CASKGQLYQETQYF.

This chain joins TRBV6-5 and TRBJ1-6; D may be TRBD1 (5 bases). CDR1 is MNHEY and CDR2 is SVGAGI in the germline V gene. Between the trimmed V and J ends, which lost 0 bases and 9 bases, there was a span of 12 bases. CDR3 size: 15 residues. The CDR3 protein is CASSYSGGGFSPLHF. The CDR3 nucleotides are TGTGCCAGCAGTTACTCGGGGGGGGGTTTTTCACCCCTCCACTTT.

CDR3 sequence (DNA): TGTGCCATCAGAGGGAGACAGGAGCAAGAAGCTTTCTTT. This encodes CAIRGRQEQEAFF. The gene calls are TRBV10-3 and TRBJ1-1; weak D call: TRBD1 (6 bases). This CDR3 has 13 residues. In germline, CDR1 is ENHRY, CDR2 SYGVKD. Trimming removed 6 bases from V and 8 bases from J, with 16 bases in between.

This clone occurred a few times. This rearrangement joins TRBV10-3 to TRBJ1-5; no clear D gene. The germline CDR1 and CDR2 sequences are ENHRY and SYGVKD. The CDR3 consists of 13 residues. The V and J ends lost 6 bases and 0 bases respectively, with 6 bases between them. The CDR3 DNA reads TGTGCCATCAGCCAGTATAGCAATCAGCCCCAGCATTTT. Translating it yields CAISQYSNQPQHF.

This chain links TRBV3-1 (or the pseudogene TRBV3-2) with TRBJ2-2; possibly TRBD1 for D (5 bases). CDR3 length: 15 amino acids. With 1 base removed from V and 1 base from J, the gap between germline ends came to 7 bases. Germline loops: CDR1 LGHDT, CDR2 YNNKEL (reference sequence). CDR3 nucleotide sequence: TGTGCCAGCAGCCAAGGGACAAAGAACACCGGGGAGCTGTTTTTT. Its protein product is CASSQGTKNTGELFF.

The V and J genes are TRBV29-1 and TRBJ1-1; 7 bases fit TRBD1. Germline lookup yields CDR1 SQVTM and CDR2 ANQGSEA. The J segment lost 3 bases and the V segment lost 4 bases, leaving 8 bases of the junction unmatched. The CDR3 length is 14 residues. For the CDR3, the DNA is TGCAGCGTTGGGGCAGGGGGTTCCTACACTGAAGCTTTCTTT. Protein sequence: CSVGAGGSYTEAFF.

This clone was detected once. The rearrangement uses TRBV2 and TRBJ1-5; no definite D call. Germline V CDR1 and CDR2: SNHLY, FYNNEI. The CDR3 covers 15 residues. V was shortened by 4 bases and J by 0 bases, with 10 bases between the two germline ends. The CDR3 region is CASSGMTFSNQPQHF. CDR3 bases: TGTGCCAGCAGTGGGATGACTTTTAGCAATCAGCCCCAGCATTTT.

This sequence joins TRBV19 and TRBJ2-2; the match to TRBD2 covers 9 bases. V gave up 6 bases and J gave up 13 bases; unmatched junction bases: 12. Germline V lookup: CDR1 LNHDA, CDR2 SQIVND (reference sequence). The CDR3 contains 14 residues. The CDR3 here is CASRSLAGEVRLFF. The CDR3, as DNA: TGTGCCAGTAGAAGTTTAGCGGGAGAGGTACGGCTGTTTTTT.